This T cell receptor (beta chain) was profiled in a study of shared clonotypes between healthy human individuals. Sequencing used immunoSEQ multiplex PCR; TCRdb keeps in-frame clones, though not all of them. The table includes 2,100,000 or so clones, approximately 95% detected once. The clonotype comes from a man aged 18-30 years in good health. The specimen was naive CD4+ T cells sorted from blood. Subset described: CD45RA+ positively selected.

The CDR3 coding sequence is TGTGCCAGCAGCCGTCAGGACAGGGGCGTTAATGAAAAACTGTTTTTT. Translating gives CASSRQDRGVNEKLFF. The chain is built from TRBV7-9 and TRBJ1-4; 9 positions agree with TRBD1. The V gene end was trimmed by 5 bases and the J gene end by 4 bases; junction bases not matched to a gene: 8. From germline, CDR1 is SEHNR and CDR2 FQNEAQ (reference sequence). This CDR3 spans 16 amino acids.